This entry is about one TCR beta chain. Original data processing: Estimation of nucleated cell counts was performed using reference gene primer amplification. Sequenced by immunoSEQ multiplex PCR; TCRdb stores in-frame clones only, minus some. The V and J calls and clone size come from that table; D and trimming were worked out from the DNA. Among 130,000 or so clones listed, 70% to 90% were seen once. These data originate in a study of blood T cell repertoires in COVID-19. Study-level information: Sites in the United States, Italy and Spain provided acute and convalescent COVID-19 samples. In each case, the material was cDNA or gDNA derived from T cells, B-cell-depleted T cells, or PBMCs.

In germline, CDR1 is SGHTA, CDR2 FQGNSA. With 8 bases clipped from V and 4 bases from J, the junction kept 9 bases outside the gene matches. CDR3 length: 15 amino acids. The chain has TRBV7-2 and TRBJ2-3; TRBD2 aligns across 10 bases. The sequence derives from a woman aged 55-69 years with acute or convalescent COVID-19. The specimen was peripheral blood. The CDR3 nucleotides are TGTGCCAGCTCCCAGGTAGCGGGGGGCGCAGATACGCAGTATTTT. Protein product: CASSQVAGGADTQYF. Full variable domain (missing parts from reference TRBV7-2 and TRBJ2-3): GAGVSQSPSNKVTEKGKDVELRCDPISGHTALYWYRQSLGQGLEFLIYFQGNSAPDKSGLPSDRFSAERTGGSVSTLTIQRTQQEDSAVYLCASSQVAGGADTQYFGPGTRLTVL.